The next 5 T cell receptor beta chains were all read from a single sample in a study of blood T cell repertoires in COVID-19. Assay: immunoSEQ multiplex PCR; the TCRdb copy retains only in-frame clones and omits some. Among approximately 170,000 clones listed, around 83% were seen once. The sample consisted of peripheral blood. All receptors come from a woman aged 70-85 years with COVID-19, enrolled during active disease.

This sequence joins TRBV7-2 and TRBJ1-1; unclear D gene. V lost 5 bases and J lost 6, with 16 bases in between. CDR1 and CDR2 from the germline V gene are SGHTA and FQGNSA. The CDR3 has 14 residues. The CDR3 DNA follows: TGTGCCAGCAGCCCAGGTGGTTGGTCTTCTGAAGCTTTCTTT. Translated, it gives CASSPGGWSSEAFF.

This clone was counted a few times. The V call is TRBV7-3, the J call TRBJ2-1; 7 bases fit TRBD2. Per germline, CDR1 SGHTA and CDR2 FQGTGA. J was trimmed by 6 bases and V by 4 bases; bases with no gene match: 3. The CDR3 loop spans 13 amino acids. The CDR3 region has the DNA TGTGCCAGCAGCTCCGGGACTACCAATGAGCAGTTCTTC. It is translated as CASSSGTTNEQFF.

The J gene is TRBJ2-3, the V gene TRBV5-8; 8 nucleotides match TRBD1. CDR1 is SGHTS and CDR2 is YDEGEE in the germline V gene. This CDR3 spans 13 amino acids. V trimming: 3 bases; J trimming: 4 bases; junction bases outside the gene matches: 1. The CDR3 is CASSYRGADTQYF. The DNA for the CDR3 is TGTGCCAGCAGCTACAGGGGGGCAGATACGCAGTATTTT.

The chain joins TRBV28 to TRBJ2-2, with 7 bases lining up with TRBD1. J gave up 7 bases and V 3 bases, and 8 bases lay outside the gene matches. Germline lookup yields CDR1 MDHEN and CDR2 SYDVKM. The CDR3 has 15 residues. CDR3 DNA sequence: TGTGCCAGCAGTTTGCCCTGGACAGGTGGCGGGGAGCTGTTTTTT. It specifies CASSLPWTGGGELFF.

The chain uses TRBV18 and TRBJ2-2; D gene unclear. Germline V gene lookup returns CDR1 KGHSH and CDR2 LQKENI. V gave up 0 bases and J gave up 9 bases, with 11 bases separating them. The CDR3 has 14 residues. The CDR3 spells CASSPPANRRELFF. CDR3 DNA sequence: TGTGCCAGCTCACCACCAGCTAATAGAAGGGAGCTGTTTTTT.